A single sample is the source of the 26 T cell receptor beta chains below, sequenced in a study of PD-1 blockade in mismatch repair-deficient tumors. Here immunoSEQ multiplex PCR was the method, and the copy in TCRdb shows in-frame clones only, minus some. The sample consists of some 50,000 clones, under 85% of them appearing once. Sequenced here: PBMCs, sampled before pembrolizumab treatment. Source of these receptors: an adult with mismatch repair-deficient cancer.

The chain employs TRBV30 and TRBJ2-1, with D uncertain. The CDR3 extends over 13 amino acids. Trimming removed 1 base at V and 9 bases at J, with 13 bases between. The V gene's germline CDR1 is GTSNPN and CDR2 SVGIG (reference sequence). The CDR3 DNA reads TGTGCCTGGAGTGGGCGCGATTTCGGTGAGCAGTTCTTC. It translates to CAWSGRDFGEQFF.

The chain carries TRBV11-2 and TRBJ2-5; D tentatively fits TRBD1 or TRBD2 (5 bases each). The CDR3 totals 13 residues. Germline assignment: CDR1 SGHAT and CDR2 FQNNGV. Trimming stripped 5 bases from V and 7 bases from J, with 14 bases between. DNA of the CDR3: TGTGCCAGCAGCGGGACCAGGGAAGGGACCCAGTACTTC. Its translation is CASSGTREGTQYF.

This chain joins TRBV11-3 and TRBJ2-7; TRBD1 is a possible D gene (6 bases). Germline V gives CDR1 SGHNT, CDR2 YENEEA. V lost 5 bases, J lost 2 bases, and 16 bases lay in between. The length of the CDR3 is 15 residues. For the CDR3, the DNA is TGTGCCAGCAGCACATGGAACGGACAGACCTACGAGCAGTACTTC. This gives the protein CASSTWNGQTYEQYF.

The CDR3 is CASRPGQEAWGYTF. The DNA for the CDR3 is TGTGCCAGCAGACCGGGACAGGAGGCGTGGGGCTACACCTTC. This chain uses TRBV11-2 with TRBJ1-2, with 8 bases that match TRBD1. Unmatched junction bases numbered 11, after V lost 6 bases and J lost 8 bases. Germline CDR1 SGHAT, CDR2 FQNNGV. The CDR3 is 14 amino acids.

V gene TRBV7-8 combines with J gene TRBJ2-7; D gene unclear. From germline, CDR1 is SGHVS and CDR2 FQNEAQ. Trimming took off 7 bases at V and 0 bases at J, with 10 bases between the two ends. The CDR3 sequence is 13 residues long. DNA for the CDR3: TGTGCCAGCAACATGGACCGCTCCTACGAGCAGTACTTC. It is translated as CASNMDRSYEQYF.

The CDR3 DNA reads TGCGCCAGCAGCCAAGAACTAGCGGGTAGACAGTTCTTC. Amino acids: CASSQELAGRQFF. V is TRBV4-3 and J is TRBJ2-1, with TRBD2 matching over 9 bases. The length of the CDR3 is 13 residues. Germline values: CDR1 LGHNA, CDR2 YSLEER. J was trimmed by 13 bases and V by 0 bases; bases with no gene match: 4.

This chain connects TRBV29-1 to TRBJ1-1, with a possible D match to TRBD1 (6 bases). Germline-derived CDR1 and CDR2 are SQVTM and ANQGSEA. V gave up 2 bases and J gave up 1 base, with 8 bases separating them. This CDR3 spans 13 amino acids. Here the CDR3 reads CSVEKGGNTEAFF. In nucleotides, the CDR3 is TGCAGCGTTGAAAAAGGGGGGAACACTGAAGCTTTCTTT.

This clone is classed as medium-sized. The V and J genes are TRBV4-2 and TRBJ2-1; D gene ambiguous. V lost 0 bases and J 16 bases, leaving 25 bases between the germline ends. From germline, CDR1 is LGHNA and CDR2 YNFKEQ. There are 16 residues in the CDR3. CDR3 sequence reads: CASSQDWANLQRREFF. The DNA for the CDR3 is TGTGCCAGCAGCCAAGATTGGGCGAACCTACAAAGAAGGGAATTCTTC.

This clone was observed a few times. The same CDR3 arises from other DNA sequences in this sample as well. This rearrangement joins TRBV5-6 to TRBJ1-5; D unresolved. Germline loops: CDR1 SGHDT, CDR2 YYEEEE. V lost 0 bases to trimming and J lost 5 bases, with 3 bases between them. The CDR3 has 12 amino acids. The CDR3 spells CASSLGDQPQHF. In nucleotides, the CDR3 is TGTGCCAGCAGCTTGGGGGATCAGCCCCAGCATTTT.

The chain employs TRBV4-3 and TRBJ1-2; D possibly corresponds to TRBD1 (6 bases). The CDR3 length is 16 residues. Trimming pared 0 bases from V and 6 bases from J, leaving 17 bases between. In germline, CDR1 is LGHNA, CDR2 YSLEER. In DNA, the CDR3 is TGCGCCAGCAGCCAAGATAGGGGGGCGCGGTTAAATGGCTACACCTTC. It is translated as CASSQDRGARLNGYTF.

The J gene is TRBJ2-1, the V gene TRBV11-3; 7 nucleotides line up with TRBD2. Trimming took 4 bases from V and 5 from J; bases not matched to a gene: 2. The length of the CDR3 is 13 residues. From germline, CDR1 is SGHNT and CDR2 YENEEA. CDR3 sequence reads: CASSSAGDNEQFF. CDR3 sequence (DNA): TGTGCCAGCAGCTCGGCGGGAGACAATGAGCAGTTCTTC.

In nucleotides, the CDR3 is TGTGCCAGCAGTGATTTAGGGCTGCGAAACACCATATATTTT. As protein: CASSDLGLRNTIYF. The rearrangement joins TRBV6-1 to TRBJ1-3; the D is unclear. The V gene lost 3 bases and the J gene lost 5 bases, with 11 bases spanning the gap. CDR1 MNHNS and CDR2 SASEGT come from the germline V gene. The CDR3 extends over 14 amino acids.

This clone was recorded a few times. This sequence joins TRBV28 and TRBJ2-7; unclear D gene. The CDR3 is made up of 12 amino acids. Germline V gene lookup returns CDR1 MDHEN and CDR2 SYDVKM. Trimming cost V 6 bases and J 2 bases, with 8 bases left between them. This CDR3 is CASSLTPYEQYF. The CDR3 DNA reads as TGTGCCAGCAGCCTAACTCCCTACGAGCAGTACTTC.

The rearrangement links TRBV6-6 to TRBJ1-1; no reliable D call. Germline lookup yields CDR1 MNHNY and CDR2 SVGAGI (reference sequence). There are 14 residues in the CDR3. V shed 6 bases and J shed 0 bases, with 11 bases lying between them. DNA of the CDR3: TGTGCCAGCAGCCTGGACCGAATGAACACTGAAGCTTTCTTT. Amino acids: CASSLDRMNTEAFF.

The genes are TRBV6-5 and TRBJ2-7; a possible D gene is TRBD2 (6 bases). This CDR3 is 14 amino acids long. V lost 3 bases and J lost 2, with 11 bases in between. The germline V gene has CDR1 MNHEY and CDR2 SVGAGI. CDR3 region: CASSYGGMTYEQYF. The CDR3 nucleotides are TGTGCCAGCAGTTATGGCGGGATGACCTACGAGCAGTACTTC.

This clone was counted between two and nine times. The chain employs TRBV27 and TRBJ2-1; 10 nucleotides match TRBD2. Germline assignment: CDR1 MNHEY and CDR2 SMNVEV (reference sequence). There are 15 residues in the CDR3. With 4 bases clipped from V and 6 bases from J, the junction kept 6 bases outside the gene matches. This CDR3 reads CASSSSGRSSNEQFF. The CDR3 DNA reads TGTGCCAGCAGTTCTAGCGGGAGATCCAGCAATGAGCAGTTCTTC.

This clone was recorded only once. As DNA, the CDR3 is TGTGCCAGCAGTAGGACAGGCCTTGACATTCAGTACTTC. Its translation: CASSRTGLDIQYF. The gene calls are TRBV6-5 and TRBJ2-4; 7 nucleotides match TRBD1. The CDR3 contains 13 residues. The V gene's germline CDR1 is MNHEY and CDR2 SVGAGI. The trim removed 5 bases at V and 8 bases at J, leaving 6 bases unmatched.

V usage is TRBV5-1 and J usage is TRBJ2-1; D is ambiguous. With 4 bases removed from V and 1 base from J, the gap between germline ends came to 3 bases. Looked up from germline, CDR1 is SGHRS and CDR2 is YFSETQ. This CDR3 has 12 residues. In DNA, the CDR3 is TGCGCCAGCAGCCGATCCTACAATGAGCAGTTCTTC. Its translation: CASSRSYNEQFF.

The chain has TRBV15 and TRBJ1-1; 9 bases are a match to TRBD1. V was clipped by 7 bases and J by 0 bases; unmatched bases: 3. The CDR3 spans 14 residues. The germline gives CDR1 LNHNV, CDR2 YYDKDF (reference sequence). In nucleotides, the CDR3 is TGTGCCACCACCAGGGACAGGGTGAACACTGAAGCTTTCTTT. It specifies CATTRDRVNTEAFF.

This chain joins TRBV11-2 and TRBJ2-5, with 8 bases matching TRBD2. The V gene's germline CDR1 is SGHAT and CDR2 FQNNGV. V shed 5 bases, J shed 1 base, and the junction held 9 bases outside the gene matches. This CDR3 has 16 residues. CDR3 sequence: CASSRGGAVVQETQYF. The CDR3 DNA follows: TGTGCCAGCAGCCGGGGGGGGGCCGTGGTCCAAGAGACCCAGTACTTC.

The chain recombines TRBV5-4 with TRBJ2-5; no firm D call. CDR1 SGHNT and CDR2 YYREEE come from the germline V gene (reference sequence). The ends were cut back, 2 bases at V and 3 bases at J, with 8 bases in the middle. The CDR3 is made up of 13 amino acids. CDR3 coding DNA: TGTGCCAGCAGCTTCCAACCGAAAGAGACCCAGTACTTC. This translates into CASSFQPKETQYF.

The rearrangement links TRBV7-2 to TRBJ2-5, with 8 positions matching TRBD2. Germline V gene data show CDR1 as SGHTA and CDR2 as FQGNSA. The CDR3 has 16 amino acids. V trimming: 5 bases; J trimming: 7 bases; junction bases outside the gene matches: 15. CDR3 amino acids: CASSPPEGLGYATQYF. CDR3 DNA sequence: TGTGCCAGCAGCCCCCCCGAGGGACTAGGGTATGCGACCCAGTACTTC. The variable domain in full, with the rest retrieved from reference TRBV7-2 and TRBJ2-5, is GAGVSQSPSNKVTEKGKDVELRCDPISGHTALYWYRQSLGQGLEFLIYFQGNSAPDKSGLPSDRFSAERTGGSVSTLTIQRTQQEDSAVYLCASSPPEGLGYATQYFGPGTRLLVL.

The chain couples TRBV4-1 to TRBJ2-1; 10 nucleotides match TRBD2. From germline, CDR1 is MGHRA and CDR2 YSYEKL. Trimming cost V 2 bases and J 3 bases; bases outside gene matches: 1. The CDR3 has 15 amino acids. The CDR3 DNA follows: TGCGCCAGCAGCCAAAGACTAGCGGGCTACAATGAGCAGTTCTTC. Translated, it gives CASSQRLAGYNEQFF.

This rearrangement joins TRBV10-3 to TRBJ1-1, with 8 bases that match TRBD1. Losses at the gene ends were 0 bases for V and 1 base for J; bases not matched to a gene: 1. This CDR3 is 15 amino acids long. Per germline, CDR1 ENHRY and CDR2 SYGVKD. The CDR3, as DNA: TGTGCCATCAGTGAGTCTGGACAGGGGAACACTGAAGCTTTCTTT. The encoded protein is CAISESGQGNTEAFF.

V and J are TRBV7-8 and TRBJ1-3, with a weak D call TRBD1 (5 bases). This CDR3 spans 17 amino acids. Trimming pared 2 bases from V and 1 base from J, leaving 15 bases between. Germline V CDR1 and CDR2: SGHVS, FQNEAQ. The CDR3 region is CASSLMAGAGSGNTIYF. As DNA, the CDR3 is TGTGCCAGCAGCTTAATGGCTGGGGCAGGGTCTGGAAACACCATATATTTT.

The chain combines TRBV7-2 with TRBJ1-1; D is ambiguous. The germline V gene has CDR1 SGHTA and CDR2 FQGNSA. The CDR3 extends over 12 amino acids. Trimming left V 1 base short and J 7 bases short, with 7 bases between. In DNA, the CDR3 is TGTGCCAGCAGCTTAGTGTCGGTTGAAGCTTTCTTT. Amino acids: CASSLVSVEAFF. Drawing the rest from reference TRBV7-2 and TRBJ1-1, the complete variable domain is GAGVSQSPSNKVTEKGKDVELRCDPISGHTALYWYRQSLGQGLEFLIYFQGNSAPDKSGLPSDRFSAERTGGSVSTLTIQRTQQEDSAVYLCASSLVSVEAFFGQGTRLTVV.